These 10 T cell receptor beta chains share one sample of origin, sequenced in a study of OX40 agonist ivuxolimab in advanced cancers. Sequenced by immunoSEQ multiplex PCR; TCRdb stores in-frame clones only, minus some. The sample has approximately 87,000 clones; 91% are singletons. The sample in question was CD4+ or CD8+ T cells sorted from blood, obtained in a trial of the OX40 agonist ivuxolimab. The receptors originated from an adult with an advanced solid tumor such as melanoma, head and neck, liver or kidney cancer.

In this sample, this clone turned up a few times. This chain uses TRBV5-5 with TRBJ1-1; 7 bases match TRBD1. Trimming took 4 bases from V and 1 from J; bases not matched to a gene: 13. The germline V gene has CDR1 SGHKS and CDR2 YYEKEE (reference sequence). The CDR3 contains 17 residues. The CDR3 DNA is TGTGCCAGCAGCCCTGTCTGGGACAGTCCAGGGAACACTGAAGCTTTCTTT. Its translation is CASSPVWDSPGNTEAFF.

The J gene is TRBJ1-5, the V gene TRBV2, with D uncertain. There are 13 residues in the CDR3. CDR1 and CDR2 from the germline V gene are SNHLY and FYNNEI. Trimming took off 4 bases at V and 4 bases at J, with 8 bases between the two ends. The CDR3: CASSVGANQPQHF. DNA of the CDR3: TGTGCCAGCAGTGTGGGCGCTAATCAGCCCCAGCATTTT.

CDR3 sequence: CASSLSAGGGGTQYF. CDR3 DNA: TGTGCCAGCAGTTTATCGGCAGGGGGTGGAGGGACCCAGTACTTC. The chain has TRBV28 and TRBJ2-5, with TRBD1 matching 7 bases. V lost 1 base, J lost 7 bases, and 9 bases stayed unmatched. Germline assignment: CDR1 MDHEN and CDR2 SYDVKM. This CDR3 is 15 amino acids long. Full variable domain (outside the CDR3, taken from reference TRBV28 and TRBJ2-5): DVKVTQSSRYLVKRTGEKVFLECVQDMDHENMFWYRQDPGLGLRLIYFSYDVKMKEKGDIPEGYSVSREKKERFSLILESASTNQTSMYLCASSLSAGGGGTQYFGPGTRLLVL.

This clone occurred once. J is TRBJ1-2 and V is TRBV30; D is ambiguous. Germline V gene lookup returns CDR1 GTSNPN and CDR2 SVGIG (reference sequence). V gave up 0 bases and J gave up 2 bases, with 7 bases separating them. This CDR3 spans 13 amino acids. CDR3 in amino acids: CAWSVLSNYGYTF. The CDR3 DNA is TGTGCCTGGAGTGTACTTAGCAACTATGGCTACACCTTC.

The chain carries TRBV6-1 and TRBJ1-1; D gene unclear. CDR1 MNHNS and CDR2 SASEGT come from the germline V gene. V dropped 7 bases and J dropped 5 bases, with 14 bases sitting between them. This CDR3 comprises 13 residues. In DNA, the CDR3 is TGTGCCAGCATCCCCCGCCGGGGAACTGAAGCTTTCTTT. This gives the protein CASIPRRGTEAFF.

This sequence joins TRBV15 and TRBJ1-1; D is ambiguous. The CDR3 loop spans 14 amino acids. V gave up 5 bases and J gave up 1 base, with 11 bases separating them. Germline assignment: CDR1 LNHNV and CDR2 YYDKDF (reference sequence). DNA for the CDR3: TGTGCCACCAGCCGTCTCCGGGCGAACACTGAAGCTTTCTTT. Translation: CATSRLRANTEAFF.

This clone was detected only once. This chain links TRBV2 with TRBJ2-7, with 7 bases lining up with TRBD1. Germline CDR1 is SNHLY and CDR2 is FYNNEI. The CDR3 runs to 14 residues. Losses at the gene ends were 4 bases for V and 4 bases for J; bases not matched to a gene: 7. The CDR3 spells CASSVDRDVYEQYF. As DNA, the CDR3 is TGTGCCAGCAGTGTCGACAGGGACGTGTACGAGCAGTACTTC.

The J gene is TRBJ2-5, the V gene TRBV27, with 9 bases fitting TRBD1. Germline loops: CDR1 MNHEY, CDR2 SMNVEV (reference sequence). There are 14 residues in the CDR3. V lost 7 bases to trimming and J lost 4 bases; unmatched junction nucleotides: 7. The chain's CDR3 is CASNGQGYGETQYF. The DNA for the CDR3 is TGTGCCAGCAACGGACAGGGGTATGGAGAGACCCAGTACTTC.

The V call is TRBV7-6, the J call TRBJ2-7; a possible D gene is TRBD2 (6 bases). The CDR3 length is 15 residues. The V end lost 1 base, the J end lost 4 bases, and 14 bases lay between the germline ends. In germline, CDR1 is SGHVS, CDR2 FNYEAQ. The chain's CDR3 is CASSLVGGSRYEQYF. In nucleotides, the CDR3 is TGTGCCAGCAGCTTAGTGGGGGGTTCCAGGTACGAGCAGTACTTC.

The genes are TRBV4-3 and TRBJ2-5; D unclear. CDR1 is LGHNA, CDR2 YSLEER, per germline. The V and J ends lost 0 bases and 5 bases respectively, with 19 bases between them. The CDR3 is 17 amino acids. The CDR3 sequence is CASSQDYPPNLGETQYF. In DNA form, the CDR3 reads TGCGCCAGCAGCCAAGATTATCCACCGAACCTGGGGGAGACCCAGTACTTC.